This is a list of T cell receptor beta chains from one sample in a study of blood T cell repertoires in COVID-19. Data came from immunoSEQ multiplex PCR; TCRdb stores just in-frame clones and leaves some out. The data contain fewer than 15,000 clones, around 74% of them seen just once; the ten biggest clones take up roughly 41%. The sample was peripheral blood. Receptor source: a woman older than 75 with acute or convalescent COVID-19. Each CDR3 is given with its conserved first and last residue. Fields, in order: V gene, J gene, D gene, clone size, CDR3 DNA, CDR3 protein. D genes are given only for firm matches. Clone size is stated in some rows and not others, as once, few, many or a class when expanded.

v_gene: TRBV6-5
j_gene: TRBJ1-1
d_gene: -
abundance: -
CDR3nt: TGTGCCAGCAGTTACTCGGTACAGTTAAACACTGAAGCTTTCTTT
CDR3aa: CASSYSVQLNTEAFF

v_gene: TRBV28
j_gene: TRBJ1-1
d_gene: TRBD1
abundance: -
CDR3nt: TGTGCCAGCAGCCCAGACAGGGGTACGATGAACACTGAAGCTTTCTTT
CDR3aa: CASSPDRGTMNTEAFF

v_gene: TRBV28
j_gene: TRBJ2-7
d_gene: TRBD1
abundance: -
CDR3nt: TGTGCCAGCAGCCCCCGGGACAGGGACTACGAGCAGTACTTC
CDR3aa: CASSPRDRDYEQYF

v_gene: TRBV11-2
j_gene: TRBJ1-4
d_gene: -
abundance: -
CDR3nt: TGTGCCAGCAGCTTAGGTGTCATCGAAAAACTGTTTTTT
CDR3aa: CASSLGVIEKLFF

v_gene: TRBV5-1
j_gene: TRBJ1-2
d_gene: -
abundance: -
CDR3nt: TGCGCCAGCAGCTCGGAGGGTCCCGACTATGGCTACACCTTC
CDR3aa: CASSSEGPDYGYTF

v_gene: TRBV11-2
j_gene: TRBJ2-5
d_gene: -
abundance: -
CDR3nt: TGTGCCAGCAGCTTAACAGGGTACCAAGAGACCCAGTACTTC
CDR3aa: CASSLTGYQETQYF

v_gene: TRBV3-1/TRBV3-2
j_gene: TRBJ1-2
d_gene: TRBD1
abundance: few
CDR3nt: TGTGCCAGCAGCCACGCCGACAGGGACTGGGGCTACACCTTC
CDR3aa: CASSHADRDWGYTF

v_gene: TRBV19
j_gene: TRBJ1-6
d_gene: TRBD1
abundance: -
CDR3nt: TGTGCCAGTAGGCAGACAGGGGTCGAGAATTCACCCCTCCACTTT
CDR3aa: CASRQTGVENSPLHF

v_gene: TRBV27
j_gene: TRBJ2-5
d_gene: TRBD2
abundance: -
CDR3nt: TGTGCCAGCAGTTTATCGATAAAGGGACTAGCGGGGGGGGCGGAGACCCAGTACTTC
CDR3aa: CASSLSIKGLAGGAETQYF

v_gene: TRBV11-2
j_gene: TRBJ1-3
d_gene: TRBD1
abundance: -
CDR3nt: TGTGCCAGCAGCTTAACAACAGGGGAAGGAGGAAACACCATATATTTT
CDR3aa: CASSLTTGEGGNTIYF

v_gene: TRBV6-5
j_gene: TRBJ2-1
d_gene: TRBD2
abundance: -
CDR3nt: TGTGCCAGCAGTTACCGAGCGGGGGGGCCAAGTGAGCAGTTCTTC
CDR3aa: CASSYRAGGPSEQFF

v_gene: TRBV14
j_gene: TRBJ2-7
d_gene: -
abundance: -
CDR3nt: TGTGCCAGCAGCCCCACCTGGGCCACCAGCATAGAGCAGTACTTC
CDR3aa: CASSPTWATSIEQYF

v_gene: TRBV6-5
j_gene: TRBJ1-2
d_gene: -
abundance: -
CDR3nt: TGTGCCAGCAGGACCGGGACAAACTATGGCTACACCTTC
CDR3aa: CASRTGTNYGYTF

v_gene: TRBV7-2
j_gene: TRBJ2-2
d_gene: -
abundance: -
CDR3nt: TGTGCCAGCAGCAGGGGGGGCAACACCGGGGAGCTGTTTTTT
CDR3aa: CASSRGGNTGELFF

v_gene: TRBV2
j_gene: TRBJ1-5
d_gene: TRBD1
abundance: few
CDR3nt: TGTGCCAGCACCGGAGGACAGGCCCGCAATCAGCCCCAGCATTTT
CDR3aa: CASTGGQARNQPQHF

v_gene: TRBV5-1
j_gene: TRBJ2-7
d_gene: -
abundance: few
CDR3nt: TGCGCCAGCAGCCTCAGGGGTTTCATGGACGAGCAGTACTTC
CDR3aa: CASSLRGFMDEQYF

v_gene: TRBV10-3
j_gene: TRBJ1-5
d_gene: -
abundance: -
CDR3nt: TGTGCCATCAGCCCCGGGGTGCCTCAGCCCCAGCATTTT
CDR3aa: CAISPGVPQPQHF

v_gene: TRBV18
j_gene: TRBJ1-2
d_gene: -
abundance: -
CDR3nt: TGTGCCAGCTCACCGGGCAGGCCCCCTAACTATGGCTACACCTTC
CDR3aa: CASSPGRPPNYGYTF

v_gene: TRBV12-2
j_gene: TRBJ2-3
d_gene: -
abundance: large
CDR3nt: TGTGCAAGTCGTCTTCCGGACAGGGGCGAGACAGATACGCAGTATTTT
CDR3aa: CASRLPDRGETDTQYF

v_gene: TRBV5-1
j_gene: TRBJ1-2
d_gene: -
abundance: -
CDR3nt: TGCGCCAGCAGCTTGGCCTTAACTTCTGGGGGAGGGAGCTACACCTTC
CDR3aa: CASSLALTSGGGSYTF

v_gene: TRBV7-2
j_gene: TRBJ1-3
d_gene: TRBD1
abundance: -
CDR3nt: TGTGCCAGCAGCCCCCGACAGGGTGGGTCTGGAAACACCATATATTTT
CDR3aa: CASSPRQGGSGNTIYF

v_gene: TRBV6-6
j_gene: TRBJ2-7
d_gene: TRBD2
abundance: -
CDR3nt: TGTGCCAGCATCAGCGGGGGGGCCGTGTACGAGCAGTACTTC
CDR3aa: CASISGGAVYEQYF

v_gene: TRBV6-2/TRBV6-3
j_gene: TRBJ1-6
d_gene: TRBD1
abundance: many
CDR3nt: TGTGCCAGCAGTTACAGGACAGGGTTTAATTCACCCCTCCACTTT
CDR3aa: CASSYRTGFNSPLHF